This T cell receptor (beta chain) was recovered during a study of blood T cell repertoires in COVID-19. Repertoires were generated with immunoSEQ multiplex PCR, while TCRdb's copy carries only in-frame clones and drops some. The sample lists 200,000 or so clones, 80% to 90% occurring once. J lost 2 bases, V lost 5 bases, and 3 bases had no gene match. Germline V gives CDR1 SGHVS, CDR2 FNYEAQ. CDR3 size: 14 residues. The chain uses TRBV7-6 and TRBJ2-5, with 9 bases identical to TRBD1. Sequences were obtained from PBMCs or T cells enriched from blood (not recorded which). This TCR came from a middle-aged woman with acute COVID-19. CDR3 sequence: CASSGDRAQETQYF. CDR3 sequence (DNA): TGTGCCAGCAGCGGGGACAGGGCGCAAGAGACCCAGTACTTC.